Below are 14 T cell receptor beta chains sequenced from a single sample in a study of monozygotic twins with inflammatory bowel disease (dated by TCRdb to between 2018 and 2021). Libraries were built with 5' RACE. The reads were generated on an Illumina HiSeq 2500. After TCRdb reprocessed the reads, each CDR3 protein sequence was kept as one row, without DNA. This sample's records show 70,000 to 95,000 distinct CDR3 sequences. The ten biggest clones cover 7.4% of the sample. The material sequenced was blood. The receptors here all came from a human donor with ulcerative colitis or Crohn's disease, or a healthy co-twin of an affected twin (not recorded which).

The chain uses TRBV20-1 and TRBJ1-6; as DNA is missing, the TRBD1 call by TCRdb cannot be tested. The length of the CDR3 is 14 residues. The germline gives CDR1 DFQATT, CDR2 SNEGSKA (reference sequence). The CDR3 here is CSATGTVVNSPLHF.

CDR3 protein: CASSPGVGNTIYF. The chain links TRBV7-2 to TRBJ1-3; TCRdb gives TRBD1 as the D gene, but with no DNA this cannot be confirmed. The CDR3 is 13 amino acids. Germline-derived CDR1 and CDR2 are SGHTA and FQGNSA.

The J gene is TRBJ2-6, the V gene TRBV5-1; TCRdb's D gene call, TRBD1, goes unchecked for lack of DNA. The CDR3 is 18 residues long. Germline values: CDR1 SGHRS, CDR2 YFSETQ. The CDR3 sequence: CASSLAGRGGSGANVLTF.

The V call is TRBV12-3 or TRBV12-4, the J call TRBJ1-4. CDR3 length: 14 amino acids. This chain's CDR3 is CASSSGRRSEKLFF.

The CDR3 region is CASSPLLGQGSYTF. J is TRBJ1-2 and V is TRBV12-3 or TRBV12-4; no DNA is available, so the TRBD1 call from TCRdb remains unchecked. The CDR3 sequence is 14 residues long.

Here the CDR3 reads CASSPDRISYEQYF. The chain joins TRBV12-3 or TRBV12-4 to TRBJ2-7. This CDR3 contains 14 residues.

The V and J genes are TRBV7-2 and TRBJ2-3; TCRdb picks TRBD1, but there is no DNA to check that call. The CDR3 has 12 residues. The germline V gene has CDR1 SGHTA and CDR2 FQGNSA. The CDR3 loop reads CASSFGQGGQYF.

This chain uses TRBV18 with TRBJ2-3. The CDR3 length is 14 residues. Germline lookup yields CDR1 KGHSH and CDR2 LQKENI. The CDR3 loop is CASSPRPEADTQYF. Complete variable domain (other parts from reference TRBV18 and TRBJ2-3): NAGVMQNPRHLVRRRGQEARLRCSPMKGHSHVYWYRQLPEEGLKFMVYLQKENIIDESGMPKERFSAEFPKEGPSILRIQQVVRGDSAAYFCASSPRPEADTQYFGPGTRLTVL.

The chain couples TRBV10-2 to TRBJ2-3; TCRdb indicates TRBD2, and absent DNA this call remains unverified. The CDR3 covers 15 residues. Germline-derived CDR1 and CDR2 are WSHSY and SAAADI. CDR3 sequence reads: CASRTREGGTDTQYF.

The J gene is TRBJ2-5, the V gene TRBV13; TCRdb returns TRBD1, unconfirmable since there is no DNA. Germline CDR1 and CDR2: PRHDT and FYEKMQ (reference sequence). The CDR3 sequence is 14 residues long. This CDR3 is CASSSRRGRETQYF.

V gene TRBV29-1 combines with J gene TRBJ2-3. Germline values: CDR1 SQVTM, CDR2 ANQGSEA. The CDR3 is made up of 12 amino acids. The CDR3 reads CSAGENTDTQYF.

The CDR3 protein is CASSLSSHGVF. J is TRBJ2-3 and V is TRBV5-6. The CDR3 runs to 11 residues. The germline V gene has CDR1 SGHDT and CDR2 YYEEEE.

The V and J genes are TRBV12-3 or TRBV12-4 and TRBJ1-5; TCRdb names TRBD1, which stays unverified in the absence of DNA. This CDR3 has 14 amino acids. CDR3: CASSKDSRNQPQHF.

This chain's CDR3 is CASSQGENGEAFF. This sequence joins TRBV4-2 and TRBJ1-1. Germline CDR1 LGHNA, CDR2 YNFKEQ. The CDR3 covers 13 residues.